This T cell receptor beta chain was captured in a study of identical twins. TCRdb processed the 5' RACE reads anew with MiXCR; each CDR3 protein has one entry. The data contain approximately 500,000 distinct CDR3 sequences, 20% to 25% of them singletons. The junction had 10 bases not matched to a gene; V was cut back by 0 bases and J by 3 bases. The CDR3 runs to 18 residues. Germline lookup yields CDR1 LNHNV and CDR2 YYDKDF (reference sequence). This clonotype was picked up many times. These same data were also listed under a study on T cells expressing NK-cell markers.

The J gene is TRBJ1-5, the V gene TRBV15, with 8 positions matching TRBD1. This clonotype was sampled from a woman between 18 and 30 years old in good health. Sequenced sample: CD4+ T cells sorted from blood. The CDR3 reads CATSRDSRRQGYNQPQHF. The CDR3 region has the DNA TGTGCCACCAGCAGAGACTCTAGGAGACAGGGGTACAATCAGCCCCAGCATTTT.